Described below is a single T cell receptor beta chain sequence and its context. Its antigen is still unknown. No much larger clonotype is one base removed from it; base qualities were not supplied. PBMCs were isolated by Ficoll-Paque density gradient centrifugation. Trimming at the junction amounts to 2 bases on V and 2 bases on J, and the germline ends lie 7 bases apart. Its CDR3 holds 13 amino acids, cysteine through phenylalanine. Only the CDR3 portion is preserved as DNA: 39 bases, with reading frame beginning at the first base. CDR1 and CDR2 are read off the germline V gene (reference sequence) as LGHDT and YNNKEL. Sequencing instrument: Illumina NovaSeq 6000. TCRalpha and TCRbeta cDNA libraries were built by 5'RACE with constant-segment primers, adding sample barcodes and unique molecular identifiers. RNA was extracted from every sample with Trizol reagent. Libraries were amplified in two PCR steps, with a second sample barcode and Illumina TruSeq adapters added in the second step. Sequencing of the libraries was done on an Illumina NovaSeq, producing 2 x 150 bp paired-end reads. The authors processed their data as follows. With migec v1.2.7, reads were demultiplexed and then collapsed into UMI-guided consensus sequences. Using mixcr v2.1.11, UMI consensuses were aligned to TRA and TRB V and J templates and then assembled into clonotypes. Clonotypes were classified as expanded or contracted when called significant by both edgeR and NoisET, with noise models trained on biological replicates. For edgeR calls, a false discovery rate-adjusted p below 0.01 and a log2 fold-change threshold of 1 were applied. As an exploratory analysis of dynamics, max-normalized trajectories of the 1000 most abundant clonotypes were examined with PCA combined with hierarchical clustering. The CD4 or CD8 phenotype of responding clones was assigned using the separately sequenced CD4+ and CD8+ repertoires. TCRdb cleaned the public reads at Q25 with fastp, built clones with MiXCR and kept in-frame beta chains. CDR3 protein duplicates are merged, each entry listing the most common genes and DNA. The V and J calls and clone size come from TCRdb's table, not from the authors' own analysis. In all, the sample holds approximately 560,000 distinct CDR3 sequences, and approximately 15% of those were seen once. About 8.1% of the sample is held by the ten biggest clonotypes.

These data are taken from a study of T-cell memory formation after mild COVID-19 (dated by TCRdb to the early 2020s). At the level of the whole study: TCR sequence clusters from the two donors were found to be largely donor specific. The cohort comprised two young, previously healthy adult volunteers, one female and one male. Longitudinal TCRalpha and TCRbeta repertoire sequencing tracked T-cell clones expanding and contracting after mild COVID-19 in a couple of donors.

General findings and caveats noted by the study authors: Only two mild cases were covered by the study, and larger cohorts that include severe cases with pre-infection samples were considered necessary. Some responding clones were found in pre-infection memory, which suggests that pre-existing cross-reactive memory T cells took part in the SARS-CoV-2 response. From day 15 to 85, contracting clones showed balanced CD4/CD8 phenotypes, whereas a second wave of clones that expanded from day 15 to 37 leaned towards CD4+. Contracting CD4+ clones were located mainly in the CM and EM memory subsets, whereas CD8+ clones were found to be enriched in EMRA. Whether the second-wave clones peaking on day 37 were SARS-CoV-2 specific was not confirmed.

The TCR originated in an adult woman who had mild COVID-19 (a few samples of this study predate the infection). The sample titles of this study are shuffled in the database, so cell type and time point are left out; the donor was told from shared clones. What was sequenced was PBMCs or a T cell subset sorted from them (not recorded which). This chain joins TRBV3-1 to TRBJ2-7; the D segment could be TRBD1, given 5 matching bases. CDR3 region: CASSQRQTYEQYF. The sequenced DNA: TGTGCCAGCAGCCAACGACAGACCTACGAGCAGTACTTC.